Below, one TCR beta chain is given with its context. The sample is drawn from a study of control samples from healthy donors and cancer patients. Sequencing used immunoSEQ multiplex PCR; TCRdb keeps in-frame clones, though not all of them. Of some 120,000 clones in the sample, about 95% are singletons; the top ten hold 3.6%. Germline loops: CDR1 LNHDA, CDR2 SQIVND (reference sequence). CDR3 length: 12 amino acids. The junction had 8 bases not matched to a gene; V was cut back by 5 bases and J by 14 bases. The material sequenced was blood. The receptor's source is a man aged 30-40 years in good health. The chain uses TRBV19 and TRBJ2-1, with 8 bases aligning to TRBD2. The CDR3 loop reads CASSPSGGEEFF. Here the CDR3 DNA reads TGTGCCAGTAGTCCAAGCGGGGGCGAGGAGTTCTTC.